The source of this TCR beta chain is a study of identical twins. V was clipped by 0 bases and J by 4 bases, with 13 bases between them. This CDR3 has 15 residues. Germline V lookup: CDR1 SGHRS, CDR2 YFSETQ. This clonotype was detected only a few times. TCRdb reprocessed the 5' RACE reads via MiXCR and lists one record per CDR3 protein. The data contain about 200,000 distinct CDR3 sequences, approximately 9% of them singletons. Every donor was a healthy Caucasian. V and J are TRBV5-1 and TRBJ1-1; unclear D gene. The clonotype comes from a woman between 18 and 29 years old in good health. The source material was memory (CD45RO+) T cells sorted from blood. For the CDR3, the DNA is TGCGCCAGCAGCTTGGCCGGGAATATGGTCACTGAAGCTTTCTTT. Translated, it gives CASSLAGNMVTEAFF.